The rows below give T cell receptor beta chains drawn from one sample of a study of CXCR3-negative and CXCR3-positive naive CD8 T cells. From its re-call of the 5' RACE reads, TCRdb lists each CDR3 protein once, without DNA. In all, the sample yields roughly 100,000 distinct CDR3 sequences. Material: naive CXCR3+ CD8+ T cells from blood. These receptors were collected from a human donor in good health. Some clones in this sample may be carry-over from other donors' samples. Each CDR3 is given with its conserved first and last residue.

J gene: TRBJ2-7; V gene: TRBV6-2/TRBV6-3; CDR3 protein: CASSTLRTDRPYEQYF
J gene: TRBJ2-1; V gene: TRBV7-3; CDR3 protein: CASTLTGGAYNEQFF
J gene: TRBJ1-1; V gene: TRBV7-6; CDR3 protein: CASSFDGNTEAFF
J gene: TRBJ1-1; V gene: TRBV5-6; CDR3 protein: CASTFGGGGTEAFF
J gene: TRBJ1-1; V gene: TRBV7-2; CDR3 protein: CASSLATDYTEAFF
J gene: TRBJ2-3; V gene: TRBV20-1; CDR3 protein: CSAVPESSGTTDTQYF
J gene: TRBJ2-5; V gene: TRBV7-3; CDR3 protein: CSSSLDIWETQYF
J gene: TRBJ1-2; V gene: TRBV6-1; CDR3 protein: CASDPTGGGPAGYTF
J gene: TRBJ1-2; V gene: TRBV5-6; CDR3 protein: CASSLGGQDNYGYTF
J gene: TRBJ2-7; V gene: TRBV3-1; CDR3 protein: CASSQESPRAFHEQYF
J gene: TRBJ2-1; V gene: TRBV29-1; CDR3 protein: CSVAGLAGVNEQFF
J gene: TRBJ2-7; V gene: TRBV2; CDR3 protein: CASSEFRDYEQYF
J gene: TRBJ2-7; V gene: TRBV20-1; CDR3 protein: CSARDVRGAPYEQYF
J gene: TRBJ2-1; V gene: TRBV20-1; CDR3 protein: CSARDLIEGSSYNEQFF
J gene: TRBJ2-5; V gene: TRBV7-7; CDR3 protein: CASSPGQGYLETQYF
J gene: TRBJ2-3; V gene: TRBV3-1; CDR3 protein: CASSKVSTREDTQYF
J gene: TRBJ1-6; V gene: TRBV21-1; CDR3 protein: CASKTIRNRGHSPLHF
J gene: TRBJ2-3; V gene: TRBV7-3; CDR3 protein: CASSSGLSLSPISTDTQYF
J gene: TRBJ2-1; V gene: TRBV9; CDR3 protein: CASSVGTSGKNEQFF
J gene: TRBJ2-7; V gene: TRBV21-1; CDR3 protein: CASSKAVASRYEQYF